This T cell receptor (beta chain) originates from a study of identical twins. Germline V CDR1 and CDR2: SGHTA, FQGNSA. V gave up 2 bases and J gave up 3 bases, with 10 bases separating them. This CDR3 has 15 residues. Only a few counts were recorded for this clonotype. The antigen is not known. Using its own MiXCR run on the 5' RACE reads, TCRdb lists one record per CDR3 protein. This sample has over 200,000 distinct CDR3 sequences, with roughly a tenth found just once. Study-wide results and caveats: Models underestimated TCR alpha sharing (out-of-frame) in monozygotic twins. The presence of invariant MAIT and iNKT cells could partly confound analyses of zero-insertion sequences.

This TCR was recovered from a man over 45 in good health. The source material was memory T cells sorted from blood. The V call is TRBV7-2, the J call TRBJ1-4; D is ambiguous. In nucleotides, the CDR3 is TGTGCCAGCAGCTTACATATGGCCTCTAATGAAAAACTGTTTTTT. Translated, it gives CASSLHMASNEKLFF.